The entry that follows covers one T cell receptor (beta chain) sequence. Random hexamers primed reverse transcription of about 0.45 to 1 ug RNA. Amplification of TCR beta CDR3 by immunoSEQ multiplex PCR spanned 54 Vbeta and 13 Jbeta. TCRdb re-analysed the immunoSEQ multiplex PCR reads in MiXCR, keeping a single row per CDR3 protein. The table includes fewer than 150,000 distinct CDR3 sequences, more than 75% detected once. The T cells that were sequenced for TCR beta were CD8+ and CD4+ cells from blood. It was treatment-naive patients with stable or active relapsing-remitting disease who made up the multiple sclerosis controls. The V gene lost 5 bases and the J gene lost 0 bases, with 9 bases spanning the gap. The CDR3 is 14 residues long. The germline CDR1 and CDR2 sequences are WSHSY and SAAADI. The entry originates in a study of CD8 T cells in Susac syndrome.

The chain uses TRBV10-2 and TRBJ2-3; the D gene is possibly TRBD1 (5 bases). Sequences were obtained from CD8+ T cells from PBMCs. This sequence was found in a human donor with multiple sclerosis. The CDR3 DNA follows: TGCGCCAGCAGTTTGGACACGAGCACAGATACGCAGTATTTT. Its protein product is CASSLDTSTDTQYF.